This T cell receptor beta chain was recovered during a study of shared clonotypes between healthy human individuals. Study-level background: For every donor, three CD4 naive, three CD4 memory, two CD8 naive and one CD8 memory plates were used. Findings and caveats of the study: For naive CD4 cells, around 5% of clonotypes were shared across several donors.

The authors loaded about 200 ng DNA, 25,000 to 30,000 T cell genomes, into sorted-subset replicate PCRs. Original processing notes: With immunoSEQ giving junction-only sequences and no quality scores, filtering differed. Using immunoSEQ multiplex PCR, the repertoire was profiled, and TCRdb retains in-frame clones only, with some absent. Clonal size and the V and J genes are those of that table, whereas D and trimming came from the DNA. Of about 2 million clones in the sample, 95% were seen once. The V gene's germline CDR1 is SGDLS and CDR2 YYNGEE. The CDR3 totals 14 residues. V was shortened by 0 bases and J by 6 bases, with 7 bases between the two germline ends. Worth noting for this clone: Antigen unknown.

The clonotype comes from a man aged 18 to 29 in good health. The chain is built from TRBV9 and TRBJ1-6; D not certain. Sequences were obtained from naive CD4+ T cells sorted from blood. As to subset: CD45RA+ positively selected. In DNA, the CDR3 is TGTGCCAGCAGCGTAGACCAGTTTAATTCACCCCTCCACTTT. Protein product: CASSVDQFNSPLHF.